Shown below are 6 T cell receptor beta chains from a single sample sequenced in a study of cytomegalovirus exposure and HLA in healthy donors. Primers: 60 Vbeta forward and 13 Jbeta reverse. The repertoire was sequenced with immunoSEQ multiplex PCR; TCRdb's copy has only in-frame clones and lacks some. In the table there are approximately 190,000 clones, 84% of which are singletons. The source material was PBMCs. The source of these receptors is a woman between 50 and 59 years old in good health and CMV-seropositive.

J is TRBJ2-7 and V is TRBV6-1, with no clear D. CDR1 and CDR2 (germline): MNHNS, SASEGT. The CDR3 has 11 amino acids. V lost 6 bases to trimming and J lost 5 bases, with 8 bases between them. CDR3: CASRNGDEQYF. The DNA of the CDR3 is TGTGCCAGCAGGAACGGAGACGAGCAGTACTTC.

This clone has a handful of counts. The chain's CDR3 is CASSVAGGRENEKLFF. The CDR3 DNA reads as TGTGCCAGCAGCGTAGCTGGGGGCAGGGAGAATGAAAAACTGTTTTTT. The chain combines TRBV9 with TRBJ1-4; D might be TRBD1 (6 bases). The V gene lost 0 bases and the J gene lost 5 bases, with 14 bases spanning the gap. The length of the CDR3 is 16 residues. The germline V gene encodes CDR1 SGDLS and CDR2 YYNGEE.

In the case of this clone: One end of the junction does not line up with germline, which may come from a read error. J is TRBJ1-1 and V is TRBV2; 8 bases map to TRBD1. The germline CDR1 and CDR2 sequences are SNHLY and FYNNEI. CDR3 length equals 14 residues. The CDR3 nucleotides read TGTGCCAGCAGAGAAGACAGGGGTTCAACTGAAGCTTTCTTT. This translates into CASREDRGSTEAFF.

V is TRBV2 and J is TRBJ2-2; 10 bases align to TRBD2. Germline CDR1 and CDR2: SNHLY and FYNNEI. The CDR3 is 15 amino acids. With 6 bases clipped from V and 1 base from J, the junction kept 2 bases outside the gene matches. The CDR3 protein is CASRLAGMNTGELFF. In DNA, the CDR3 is TGTGCCAGCAGACTAGCGGGGATGAACACCGGGGAGCTGTTTTTT.

CDR3 amino acids: CAWSVLPGGPQETQYF. In DNA form, the CDR3 reads TGTGCCTGGAGTGTACTCCCCGGGGGGCCCCAAGAGACCCAGTACTTC. The chain combines TRBV30 with TRBJ2-5; weak D call: TRBD2 (7 bases). The CDR3 is 16 residues long. V dropped 0 bases and J dropped 1 base, with 15 bases sitting between them. The germline gives CDR1 GTSNPN, CDR2 SVGIG (reference sequence). Together with reference TRBV30 and TRBJ2-5, the CDR3 gives the full variable domain: SQTIHQWPATLVQPVGSPLSLECTVEGTSNPNLYWYRQAAGRGLQLLFYSVGIGQISSEVPQNLSASRPQDRQFILSSKKLLLSDSGFYLCAWSVLPGGPQETQYFGPGTRLLVL.

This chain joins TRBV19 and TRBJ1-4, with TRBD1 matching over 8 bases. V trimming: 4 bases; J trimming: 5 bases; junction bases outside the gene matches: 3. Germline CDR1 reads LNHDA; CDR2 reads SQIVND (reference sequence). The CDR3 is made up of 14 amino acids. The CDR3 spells CASSRRQGNEKLFF. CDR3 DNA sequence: TGTGCCAGTAGTAGAAGACAGGGGAATGAAAAACTGTTTTTT.